Sequencing of this T cell receptor (beta chain) was carried out in a study of tumor-infiltrating lymphocytes in oesophageal squamous cell carcinoma. One entry per CDR3 protein results from TCRdb running MiXCR on the PCR reads. The sample consists of some 16,000 distinct CDR3 sequences, roughly 53% of them appearing once. Ten or more counts support this clonotype. There are 12 residues in the CDR3. CDR1 LNHDA and CDR2 SQIVND come from the germline V gene (reference sequence). Trimming left V 6 bases short and J 4 bases short, with 9 bases between. The chain recombines TRBV19 with TRBJ2-5; possible D gene TRBD2, 5 bases. Sequences were obtained from esophageal tumor tissue. The TCR originated in a male donor with esophageal squamous cell carcinoma. The CDR3 loop reads CASRQSGETQYF. The CDR3 DNA reads TGTGCCAGTAGACAAAGCGGAGAGACCCAGTACTTC. The full variable domain, its missing parts supplied by reference TRBV19 and TRBJ2-5, is DGGITQSPKYLFRKEGQNVTLSCEQNLNHDAMYWYRQDPGQGLRLIYYSQIVNDFQKGDIAEGYSVSREKKESFPLTVTSAQKNPTAFYLCASRQSGETQYFGPGTRLLVL.